The 26 T cell receptor beta chains given below trace back to one sample, sequenced in a study of cytomegalovirus exposure and HLA in healthy donors. The PCR ran on 60 Vbeta and 13 Jbeta primers. Sequencing was performed with immunoSEQ multiplex PCR; in TCRdb, only in-frame clones are kept and a portion is missing. The repertoire holds about 180,000 clones, with 78% as singletons. The sequenced sample was PBMCs. Receptors were obtained from a woman between 45 and 65 years old in good health and CMV-seropositive.

The rearrangement joins TRBV28 to TRBJ2-7; possibly TRBD1 for D (6 bases). The V end was cut by 8 bases, the J end by 5 bases, with 22 bases between. This CDR3 is 15 amino acids long. From germline, CDR1 is MDHEN and CDR2 SYDVKM. The CDR3 region is CASYPGAPGNDEQYF. In DNA, the CDR3 is TGTGCCAGCTACCCAGGGGCCCCAGGAAATGACGAGCAGTACTTC.

The J gene is TRBJ1-5, the V gene TRBV12-5; D possibly corresponds to TRBD1 (5 bases). The CDR3 length is 14 residues. Between the trimmed V and J ends, which lost 7 bases and 4 bases, there was a span of 14 bases. Germline V gene sequence: CDR1 LGHNT, CDR2 FRNRAP. The CDR3 sequence is CASAHYTGNQPQHF. The CDR3 DNA reads as TGTGCTAGTGCGCATTACACAGGAAATCAGCCCCAGCATTTT.

V usage is TRBV12-2 and J usage is TRBJ2-3; the D call of TRBD2 is as the table states it, not checked on the DNA. TRBV12-2 is reported as a pseudogene. The CDR3 length is 17 residues. CDR3 nucleotides: TGTGCAAGTCGCCCTAGCGGGGGTGATACTAGCACAGATACGCAGTATTTT. Its protein is CASRPSGGDTSTDTQYF.

This clone was seen a few times. CDR3 in amino acids: CASSALAGLDEQYF. CDR3 bases: TGTGCCAGCAGCGCCCTAGCGGGGCTTGACGAGCAGTACTTC. V is TRBV6-1 and J is TRBJ2-7; 9 bases fit TRBD2. The J segment lost 5 bases and the V segment lost 6 bases, leaving 8 bases of the junction unmatched. This CDR3 has 14 residues. The germline gives CDR1 MNHNS, CDR2 SASEGT.

The chain carries TRBV4-1 and TRBJ2-2; TRBD2 matches 7 bases. The V gene end was trimmed by 4 bases and the J gene end by 1 base; junction bases not matched to a gene: 3. CDR3 length: 15 residues. Germline lookup yields CDR1 MGHRA and CDR2 YSYEKL. CDR3 sequence reads: CASSLSGGNTGELFF. Written as DNA, the CDR3 is TGCGCCAGCAGCCTATCGGGGGGGAACACCGGGGAGCTGTTTTTT.

The rearrangement uses TRBV5-4 and TRBJ2-7, with 7 bases fitting TRBD2. J was trimmed by 0 bases and V by 0 bases; bases with no gene match: 9. This CDR3 has 17 residues. The germline V gene has CDR1 SGHNT and CDR2 YYREEE (reference sequence). Here the CDR3 DNA reads TGTGCCAGCAGCTTGGGACAGCGGGACTTGAGCTCCTACGAGCAGTACTTC. Translating gives CASSLGQRDLSSYEQYF. Using reference TRBV5-4 and TRBJ2-7 for the parts outside the CDR3, the full variable domain is ETGVTQSPTHLIKTRGQQVTLRCSSQSGHNTVSWYQQALGQGPQFIFQYYREEENGRGNFPPRFSGLQFPNYSSELNVNALELDDSALYLCASSLGQRDLSSYEQYFGPGTRLTVT.

The chain has TRBV6-6 and TRBJ2-2, with D possibly TRBD2 on 5 matching bases. Germline V CDR1 and CDR2: MNHNY, SVGAGI (reference sequence). V was shortened by 6 bases and J by 3 bases, with 8 bases between the two germline ends. This CDR3 is 13 amino acids long. The CDR3 nucleotides read TGTGCCAGCAGGTTGGAGGACACCGGGGAGCTGTTTTTT. Amino acids: CASRLEDTGELFF.

V usage is TRBV30 and J usage is TRBJ1-2; a possible D gene is TRBD1 (6 bases). The CDR3 consists of 12 residues. Germline V CDR1 and CDR2: GTSNPN, SVGIG (reference sequence). V was trimmed by 4 bases and J by 11 bases, leaving 17 bases between them. CDR3 sequence (DNA): TGTGCCTGGACCAGGGAAAGGGGGAGTTACACCTTC. This encodes CAWTRERGSYTF.

The chain combines TRBV11-2 with TRBJ2-7; the D gene is possibly TRBD2 (6 bases). Deletions cut 5 bases from V and 0 bases from J, with 14 bases between. CDR1 SGHAT and CDR2 FQNNGV come from the germline V gene. The CDR3 covers 15 residues. The CDR3, as DNA: TGTGCCAGCAGCCCCGTGGGGCGGGGCTCCTACGAGCAGTACTTC. Its protein product is CASSPVGRGSYEQYF.

The rearrangement uses TRBV11-2 and TRBJ2-7, with D perhaps matching TRBD2 (6 bases). The length of the CDR3 is 15 residues. V dropped 1 base and J dropped 4 bases, with 14 bases sitting between them. Germline values: CDR1 SGHAT, CDR2 FQNNGV. Written as DNA, the CDR3 is TGTGCCAGCAGCTTAGTCGGCGGGGCCACTTACGAGCAGTACTTC. Its protein product is CASSLVGGATYEQYF.

The chain joins TRBV6-1 to TRBJ1-1; possible D gene TRBD1, 6 bases. Germline V gene sequence: CDR1 MNHNS, CDR2 SASEGT. The CDR3 consists of 13 residues. V lost 0 bases and J lost 5, with 7 bases in between. CDR3 DNA sequence: TGTGCCAGCAGTGAAGCCAGGGGAACTGAAGCTTTCTTT. Protein sequence: CASSEARGTEAFF.

V is TRBV10-3 and J is TRBJ2-3, with TRBD1 identical over 9 bases. V dropped 6 bases and J dropped 3; count of bases not matched to a gene: 7. Germline V gene data show CDR1 as ENHRY and CDR2 as SYGVKD. This CDR3 comprises 15 residues. The CDR3 reads CAISAGDRVTDTQYF. CDR3 DNA sequence: TGTGCCATCAGCGCAGGGGACAGGGTTACAGATACGCAGTATTTT.

The V gene is TRBV11-3, the J gene TRBJ2-1; D possibly corresponds to TRBD2 (5 bases). The CDR3 spans 15 residues. Germline V gene sequence: CDR1 SGHNT, CDR2 YENEEA. With 1 base removed from V and 7 bases from J, the gap between germline ends came to 14 bases. The CDR3 DNA follows: TGTGCCAGCAGCTTAGGGATAAGCCGGGGTAATGAGCAGTTCTTC. Amino acids: CASSLGISRGNEQFF.

V and J are TRBV5-1 and TRBJ2-1, with D possibly TRBD1 on 6 matching bases. This CDR3 spans 16 amino acids. Germline assignment: CDR1 SGHRS and CDR2 YFSETQ. V gave up 5 bases and J gave up 0 bases, with 15 bases separating them. The CDR3 loop reads CASSYTGSYSYNEQFF. The DNA for the CDR3 is TGCGCCAGCAGTTACACAGGGAGTTACTCCTACAATGAGCAGTTCTTC.

A word on this clone: The CDR3 carries no conserved terminal phenylalanine or tryptophan, so it likely arises from a read error. The CDR3 reads CASRTDNYGYTL. For the CDR3, the DNA is TGTGCCAGCAGGACTGATAACTATGGCTACACCCTC. The rearrangement uses TRBV2 and TRBJ1-2, with D uncertain. CDR1 SNHLY and CDR2 FYNNEI come from the germline V gene. The CDR3 extends over 12 amino acids. With 6 bases removed from V and 1 base from J, the gap between germline ends came to 6 bases.

The chain links TRBV5-1 to TRBJ2-3, with 8 bases fitting TRBD1. V was clipped by 6 bases and J by 4 bases; unmatched bases: 10. Germline loops: CDR1 SGHRS, CDR2 YFSETQ. The CDR3 is 15 residues long. CDR3 nucleotide sequence: TGCGCCAGCACCTCTGTTACAGGGGGTTCAGATACGCAGTATTTT. It is translated as CASTSVTGGSDTQYF. The whole variable domain, remainder taken from reference TRBV5-1 and TRBJ2-3, is KAGVTQTPRYLIKTRGQQVTLSCSPISGHRSVSWYQQTPGQGLQFLFEYFSETQRNKGNFPGRFSGRQFSNSRSEMNVSTLELGDSALYLCASTSVTGGSDTQYFGPGTRLTVL.

The CDR3 DNA sequence: TGTGCCAGCAGCTTGGATCCGGGAGGGCCTACCTCAGAGACCCAGTACTTC. Amino acid sequence: CASSLDPGGPTSETQYF. The chain combines TRBV5-5 with TRBJ2-5, with 8 bases that match TRBD2. V was pared by 0 bases and J by 4 bases, with 11 bases of the junction left unmatched. The CDR3 sequence is 17 residues long. The germline V gene encodes CDR1 SGHKS and CDR2 YYEKEE (reference sequence).

In its sample, this clone was seen a few times. The genes are TRBV6-5 and TRBJ2-7; TRBD2 aligns across 10 bases. CDR3 length: 14 amino acids. V shed 6 bases and J 3 bases; nucleotides not matched to a gene: 5. The germline V gene has CDR1 MNHEY and CDR2 SVGAGI. The CDR3 spells CASSERGGDYEQYF. Here the CDR3 DNA reads TGTGCCAGCAGCGAGCGGGGGGGGGACTACGAGCAGTACTTC.

The rearrangement joins TRBV6-6 to TRBJ1-2; D is ambiguous. There are 13 residues in the CDR3. The germline V gene has CDR1 MNHNY and CDR2 SVGAGI (reference sequence). Trimming shortened V by 2 bases and J by 5 bases, and 9 bases separated the two germline ends. DNA of the CDR3: TGTGCCAGCAGTTACGACGGGTTTTATGGCTACACCTTC. This sequence encodes CASSYDGFYGYTF.

The genes are TRBV30 and TRBJ2-5, with no clear D. The CDR3 has 13 residues. Germline V gene data show CDR1 as GTSNPN and CDR2 as SVGIG (reference sequence). The V end was cut by 0 bases, the J end by 1 base, with 6 bases between. CDR3 region: CAWSVRSQETQYF. CDR3 sequence (DNA): TGTGCCTGGAGTGTAAGGAGCCAAGAGACCCAGTACTTC.

The chain employs TRBV18 and TRBJ2-7; 11 bases match TRBD1. The trim removed 1 base at V and 0 bases at J, leaving 2 bases unmatched. The CDR3 has 16 residues. CDR1 and CDR2 from the germline V gene are KGHSH and LQKENI. CDR3 DNA: TGTGCCAGCTCACCACTGGGGACAGGGGGCTCCTACGAGCAGTACTTC. This gives the protein CASSPLGTGGSYEQYF.

The J gene is TRBJ2-2, the V gene TRBV27; the D is unclear. Germline loops: CDR1 MNHEY, CDR2 SMNVEV (reference sequence). V was cut by 5 bases and J by 0 bases, with 4 bases left in between. The CDR3 has 13 residues. CDR3 DNA: TGTGCCAGCAGTCCCTCGAACACCGGGGAGCTGTTTTTT. Translation gives CASSPSNTGELFF.

The chain has TRBV10-1 and TRBJ2-7; D perhaps matches TRBD1 (5 bases). Deletions cut 6 bases from V and 0 bases from J, with 6 bases between. Looked up from germline, CDR1 is WNHNN and CDR2 is SYGVQD (reference sequence). This CDR3 contains 12 residues. The CDR3 here is CASSDSSYEQYF. As DNA, the CDR3 is TGCGCCAGCAGCGACAGCTCCTACGAGCAGTACTTC.

The V and J genes are TRBV29-1 and TRBJ1-2; unclear D gene. The ends were cut back, 7 bases at V and 4 bases at J, with 13 bases in the middle. The CDR3 consists of 12 residues. Germline CDR1 and CDR2: SQVTM and ANQGSEA. The CDR3 spells CSATSGSYGYTF. The CDR3 coding sequence is TGCAGCGCCACTTCGGGGAGCTATGGCTACACCTTC.

The V gene is TRBV7-6, the J gene TRBJ2-3, with 12 positions matching TRBD2. The CDR3 is 18 residues long. Trimming cost V 0 bases and J 4 bases; bases outside gene matches: 8. CDR1 SGHVS and CDR2 FNYEAQ come from the germline V gene. The CDR3 sequence is CASSLAPTSGRNSDTQYF. The CDR3 DNA is TGTGCCAGCAGCTTAGCCCCTACTAGCGGGAGGAACTCAGATACGCAGTATTTT.

This clone appeared once. The J gene is TRBJ1-1, the V gene TRBV11-2; 7 nucleotides line up with TRBD1. The germline gives CDR1 SGHAT, CDR2 FQNNGV. The CDR3 contains 16 residues. V trimming: 6 bases; J trimming: 1 base; junction bases outside the gene matches: 11. The CDR3 loop reads CASRRGQARGNTEAFF. Written as DNA, the CDR3 is TGTGCCAGCAGGCGCGGACAGGCCCGAGGGAACACTGAAGCTTTCTTT. The full variable domain, completed using reference TRBV11-2 and TRBJ1-1, is EAGVAQSPRYKIIEKRQSVAFWCNPISGHATLYWYQQILGQGPKLLIQFQNNGVVDDSQLPKDRFSAERLKGVDSTLKIQPAKLEDSAVYLCASRRGQARGNTEAFFGQGTRLTVV.